The 9 T cell receptor beta chains below all came from one sample that was sequenced in a study of OX40 agonist ivuxolimab in advanced cancers. TCRdb keeps only in-frame clones here, not all; method: immunoSEQ multiplex PCR. Of over 45,000 clones detected, 70% to 85% appear once; the ten largest clones hold roughly 1.5%. The sequencing used CD4+ or CD8+ T cells sorted from blood, collected in a trial of the OX40 agonist ivuxolimab. These receptors all come from an adult with an advanced solid tumor such as melanoma, head and neck, liver or kidney cancer.

This chain joins TRBV5-4 and TRBJ1-6; 9 bases align to TRBD1. CDR3 length equals 16 residues. Germline CDR1 is SGHNT and CDR2 is YYREEE (reference sequence). J lost 7 bases, V lost 3 bases, and 8 bases had no gene match. CDR3 amino acids: CASSSQGALDNSPLHF. The CDR3 DNA reads as TGTGCCAGCAGCTCACAGGGGGCTTTGGACAATTCACCCCTCCACTTT. The entire variable domain, with the rest obtained from reference TRBV5-4 and TRBJ1-6, is as follows: ETGVTQSPTHLIKTRGQQVTLRCSSQSGHNTVSWYQQALGQGPQFIFQYYREEENGRGNFPPRFSGLQFPNYSSELNVNALELDDSALYLCASSSQGALDNSPLHFGNGTRLTVT.

This clone was seen a single time. V is TRBV5-1 and J is TRBJ2-3; D ambiguous. The CDR3 is 16 amino acids. CDR1 SGHRS and CDR2 YFSETQ come from the germline V gene. The ends were cut back, 0 bases at V and 6 bases at J, with 17 bases in the middle. CDR3 in amino acids: CASSLEGMPIKDTQYF. The CDR3 DNA reads TGCGCCAGCAGCTTGGAAGGGATGCCAATAAAGGATACGCAGTATTTT.

This clone showed up just a few times. The V call is TRBV2, the J call TRBJ1-1; D is possibly TRBD1 (6 bases). The CDR3 contains 15 residues. Germline CDR1 SNHLY, CDR2 FYNNEI. The V end was cut by 5 bases, the J end by 4 bases, with 17 bases between. CDR3 bases: TGTGCCAGCAGTAAGGGAGGGGGGCTGCGCACTGAAGCTTTCTTT. Encoded protein: CASSKGGGLRTEAFF.

The CDR3 is CASSLGGGNRGTEAFF. The DNA of the CDR3 is TGTGCCAGCAGCTTAGGAGGCGGGAACCGGGGAACTGAAGCTTTCTTT. The chain employs TRBV7-9 and TRBJ1-1; D call uncertain. In germline, CDR1 is SEHNR, CDR2 FQNEAQ (reference sequence). The CDR3 is made up of 16 amino acids. Trimming removed 1 base from V and 5 bases from J, with 17 bases in between.

This chain links TRBV5-1 with TRBJ2-1; possibly TRBD2 for D (6 bases). V was trimmed by 3 bases and J by 9 bases, leaving 22 bases between them. The V gene's germline CDR1 is SGHRS and CDR2 YFSETQ. The CDR3 spans 16 residues. DNA of the CDR3: TGCGCCAGCAGCTCGAGGAGCCGGGACTTCGGGGGTGAGCAGTTCTTC. This encodes CASSSRSRDFGGEQFF.

The chain carries TRBV29-1 and TRBJ2-2; D is perhaps TRBD1 (6 bases). V lost 6 bases to trimming and J lost 7 bases, with 21 bases between them. In germline, CDR1 is SQVTM, CDR2 ANQGSEA. The CDR3 runs 15 residues. CDR3 amino acids: CSVATTTGRGGELFF. The CDR3 nucleotides are TGCAGCGTCGCGACTACCACAGGGAGAGGCGGGGAGCTGTTTTTT.

This clone is a singleton in its sample. The chain carries TRBV2 and TRBJ1-1; weak D call: TRBD1 (6 bases). Germline V gives CDR1 SNHLY, CDR2 FYNNEI. This CDR3 is built from 14 residues. The germline V and J ends were trimmed by 7 bases and 3 bases, with 15 bases remaining between them. The CDR3 nucleotides read TGTGCCAGCAAGAGGGGGGGAATATACACTGAAGCTTTCTTT. This sequence encodes CASKRGGIYTEAFF.

J is TRBJ2-7 and V is TRBV5-4; D is uncertain. CDR3 length: 13 amino acids. V was shortened by 0 bases and J by 1 base, with 5 bases between the two germline ends. Germline CDR1 SGHNT, CDR2 YYREEE (reference sequence). The CDR3 sequence: CASSLDQSYEQYF. CDR3 coding DNA: TGTGCCAGCAGCTTGGACCAGTCCTACGAGCAGTACTTC.

The chain has TRBV7-9 and TRBJ2-4, with 7 nucleotides matching TRBD2. Germline-derived CDR1 and CDR2 are SEHNR and FQNEAQ (reference sequence). V trimming: 1 base; J trimming: 4 bases; junction bases outside the gene matches: 4. The CDR3 contains 15 residues. As DNA, the CDR3 is TGTGCCAGCAGCTTAGTGGCTAGCGGTAAAAACATTCAGTACTTC. Protein: CASSLVASGKNIQYF.